This T cell receptor (beta chain) came from a study of blood T cell repertoires in COVID-19. Study-wide context: PBMCs, B-cell-depleted T cells, or T cells provided the cDNA or gDNA that made up the material.

The CDR3 is 16 residues long. Germline CDR1 and CDR2: ENHRY and SYGVKD. V was pared by 3 bases and J by 8 bases, with 9 bases of the junction left unmatched. In the study's own analysis: Estimates of nucleated cell counts were drawn from the amplification of reference gene primers. TCRdb's copy holds only in-frame clones and misses some; the assay was immunoSEQ multiplex PCR. D and trimming come from the DNA, and the V and J calls and clone size come from that table. The table lists 70,000 to 90,000 clones, about four fifths of them singletons. This TCR was sampled from a human donor in a cohort sampled during active COVID-19. The sequenced material came from peripheral blood. The chain is built from TRBV10-3 and TRBJ2-1, with 11 bases lining up with TRBD2. CDR3 protein: CAISEPLAGVGDEQFF. Written as DNA, the CDR3 is TGTGCCATCAGTGAACCACTAGCGGGAGTTGGGGATGAGCAGTTCTTC.